This paragraph covers one TCR beta chain sequence. The antigen remains unidentified. The CDR3 extends over 16 amino acids. Germline V gene lookup returns CDR1 SNHLY and CDR2 FYNNEI. V dropped 1 base and J dropped 0 bases, with 10 bases sitting between them. Sequencing used immunoSEQ multiplex PCR; TCRdb keeps in-frame clones, though not all of them. Of more than 120,000 clones in the sample, 80% to 90% were seen once. The sample belongs to a study of cytomegalovirus exposure and HLA in healthy donors. Study outcomes and limitations: Reported results showed that the classifier diagnosed cytomegalovirus status with high specificity and sensitivity. The study labeled under 200 TCR beta chains cytomegalovirus-associated.

The TCR was taken from a man aged 18 to 29 in good health and CMV-seropositive. The rearrangement uses TRBV2 and TRBJ2-1, with TRBD1 as a possible D gene (6 bases). The sequencing sample was made of PBMCs. CDR3 nucleotide sequence: TGTGCCAGCAGTGAAGGTGGGGGCCGCTCCTACAATGAGCAGTTCTTC. Protein: CASSEGGGRSYNEQFF.